The clone carrying this TCR beta chain showed up just a few times. The data derive from a study of CD8+CD57+ T cells in acquired aplastic anemia. This CDR3 is built from 11 residues. Germline V gives CDR1 DFQATT, CDR2 SNEGSKA (reference sequence). The V and J ends lost 3 bases and 4 bases respectively, with 7 bases between them. An expansion of CD8+CD57+ cells by flow cytometry had been shown in patients chosen for sequencing. According to the study, genomic DNA was the template for TCR beta VDJ and CDR3 profiling. MiXCR, run by TCRdb on the reads, gives a single entry per CDR3 protein. The data show roughly 240,000 distinct CDR3 sequences, around 45% seen once.

Sequenced material: sorted CD4+, CD8+, or CD8+CD57+ T cells (not recorded which) from PBMCs. The chain uses TRBV20-1 and TRBJ2-7, with D unclear. This sequence was found in a human donor with aplastic anemia. The CDR3 sequence is CSASVAYEQYF. Here the CDR3 DNA reads TGCAGTGCTAGTGTGGCTTACGAGCAGTACTTC.